Listed here are 4 T cell receptor beta chains from one sample, sequenced in a study of CD8 T cells in Susac syndrome. Reverse transcription of roughly 0.5 to 1 ug RNA was carried out with random hexamers. TCRdb re-called the immunoSEQ multiplex PCR reads through MiXCR, storing one row per CDR3 protein. The data hold over 95,000 distinct CDR3 sequences, with 85% to 95% observed a single time. The sequencing sample was made of CD8+ T cells from PBMCs. The receptors were gathered from a human donor in good health.

A single count supports this clonotype. The CDR3 DNA is TGTGCCAGCTCAGGAGAGCGGGCCTCTGGGGCCAACGTCCTGACTTTC. Amino acids: CASSGERASGANVLTF. The rearrangement uses TRBV18 and TRBJ2-6, with a tentative D call TRBD2 (6 bases). V was clipped by 5 bases and J by 0 bases, with 11 bases between them. The germline gives CDR1 KGHSH, CDR2 LQKENI. CDR3 size: 16 residues.

This chain connects TRBV19 to TRBJ1-6, with D unresolved. V was cut by 4 bases and J by 0 bases, with 7 bases left in between. Germline V gives CDR1 LNHDA, CDR2 SQIVND (reference sequence). The CDR3 has 15 amino acids. CDR3 nucleotide sequence: TGTGCCAGTAGTACCCTGCGCTCCTATAATTCACCCCTCCACTTT. Translating it yields CASSTLRSYNSPLHF.

This chain joins TRBV7-2 and TRBJ1-4; 9 bases align to TRBD1. V lost 6 bases and J lost 3; bases outside the gene matches: 11. Germline V gene lookup returns CDR1 SGHTA and CDR2 FQGNSA. The CDR3 covers 17 residues. CDR3 DNA: TGTGCCAGCAGGCTTACGATACAGGGGGCGGCTAATGAAAAACTGTTTTTT. Translated: CASRLTIQGAANEKLFF.

The chain is built from TRBV7-9 and TRBJ1-1, with TRBD1 matching 10 bases. The CDR3 runs to 15 residues. The V gene's germline CDR1 is SEHNR and CDR2 FQNEAQ (reference sequence). The V gene end was trimmed by 5 bases and the J gene end by 5 bases; junction bases not matched to a gene: 8. The CDR3 nucleotides are TGTGCCAGCAGCGGCCGACAGGGGGCGAGGACTGAAGCTTTCTTT. It specifies CASSGRQGARTEAFF.